Each of the 15 T cell receptor beta chains below was sequenced from the same sample in a study of blood T cell repertoires in COVID-19. Produced via immunoSEQ multiplex PCR; TCRdb's table is partial and in-frame only. Here the sample spans approximately 58,000 clones, 80% to 90% being singletons. Sequencing was carried out using peripheral blood. The receptors shown here come from a woman in her sixties with acute or convalescent COVID-19.

The chain uses TRBV28 and TRBJ1-1; TRBD1 matches at 7 bases. V gave up 5 bases and J gave up 1 base; unmatched junction bases: 4. Per the germline V gene, CDR1 is MDHEN and CDR2 is SYDVKM. The CDR3 is 14 amino acids. The CDR3 protein is CASSPRQGNTEAFF. CDR3 DNA: TGTGCCAGCAGTCCACGACAGGGGAACACTGAAGCTTTCTTT. Based on the CDR3 plus reference TRBV28 and TRBJ1-1, the full variable domain is DVKVTQSSRYLVKRTGEKVFLECVQDMDHENMFWYRQDPGLGLRLIYFSYDVKMKEKGDIPEGYSVSREKKERFSLILESASTNQTSMYLCASSPRQGNTEAFFGQGTRLTVV.

This sequence joins TRBV18 and TRBJ1-5; 9 nucleotides line up with TRBD1. The length of the CDR3 is 14 residues. The V segment lost 3 bases and the J segment 4 bases; nucleotides outside the gene matches: 1. CDR1 and CDR2 from the germline V gene are KGHSH and LQKENI. The CDR3 sequence: CASSPGQGNQPQHF. The CDR3 DNA is TGTGCCAGCTCACCGGGACAGGGAAATCAGCCCCAGCATTTT.

This rearrangement joins TRBV5-6 to TRBJ1-1; D unresolved. Between the trimmed V and J ends, which lost 3 bases and 8 bases, there was a span of 14 bases. The CDR3 is 13 amino acids. Germline CDR1 is SGHDT and CDR2 is YYEEEE. This CDR3 is CASSYFGGLEAFF. CDR3 DNA: TGTGCCAGCAGCTATTTTGGCGGGCTAGAAGCTTTCTTT.

The chain combines TRBV7-9 with TRBJ1-1, with 8 bases identical to TRBD1. The CDR3 sequence is 16 residues long. V shed 6 bases, J shed 5 bases, and the junction held 14 bases outside the gene matches. Germline-derived CDR1 and CDR2 are SEHNR and FQNEAQ (reference sequence). The CDR3 DNA follows: TGTGCCAGCAGTCCCAGGGGGCGATACGGGGATACTGAAGCTTTCTTT. As protein: CASSPRGRYGDTEAFF.

This clone was seen once. V and J are TRBV29-1 and TRBJ2-2; 11 bases align to TRBD1. V lost 5 bases and J lost 7; bases outside the gene matches: 3. The V gene's germline CDR1 is SQVTM and CDR2 ANQGSEA. The CDR3 covers 13 residues. CDR3 in amino acids: CSVWTGGIGELFF. CDR3 nucleotides: TGCAGCGTTTGGACAGGGGGCATCGGGGAGCTGTTTTTT.

This chain connects TRBV9 to TRBJ2-3; TRBD2 aligns across 9 bases. V lost 4 bases to trimming and J lost 5 bases; unmatched junction nucleotides: 8. The CDR3 runs to 15 residues. The germline CDR1 and CDR2 sequences are SGDLS and YYNGEE. This CDR3 reads CASSLVAGVVDTQYF. DNA for the CDR3: TGTGCCAGCAGCCTGGTAGCGGGGGTTGTAGATACGCAGTATTTT.

As DNA, the CDR3 is TGTGCCTGGAGTCCGCACGGAAGGGGGCAGTACTTC. Translation gives CAWSPHGRGQYF. The genes are TRBV30 and TRBJ2-7; a weak D match, TRBD1 (5 bases). The CDR3 runs 12 residues. With 2 bases removed from V and 9 bases from J, the gap between germline ends came to 14 bases. Germline CDR1 and CDR2: GTSNPN and SVGIG (reference sequence).

The J gene is TRBJ2-1, the V gene TRBV30; weak D call: TRBD2 (5 bases). V lost 1 base and J lost 6, with 16 bases in between. The CDR3 covers 15 residues. The germline gives CDR1 GTSNPN, CDR2 SVGIG (reference sequence). The CDR3 region is CAWSGVVGVVNEQFF. The CDR3 DNA is TGTGCCTGGAGTGGGGTAGTCGGGGTAGTCAATGAGCAGTTCTTC.

This clone was observed a single time. The V gene is TRBV6-5, the J gene TRBJ1-5, with a tentative D call TRBD1 (5 bases). The V and J ends lost 6 bases and 7 bases respectively, with 13 bases between them. Germline CDR1 reads MNHEY; CDR2 reads SVGAGI. CDR3 length equals 13 residues. CDR3 protein: CASRGLQGQPQHF. The CDR3 DNA reads TGTGCCAGCAGGGGACTCCAGGGCCAGCCCCAGCATTTT.

The V and J genes are TRBV9 and TRBJ1-1; D is unresolved. Germline V gene lookup returns CDR1 SGDLS and CDR2 YYNGEE. CDR3 length: 14 residues. V lost 4 bases and J 6 bases, leaving 16 bases between the germline ends. In DNA, the CDR3 is TGTGCCAGCAGCCCGCGATCGGGGATCCCTGAAGCTTTCTTT. Its protein product is CASSPRSGIPEAFF.

V is TRBV2 and J is TRBJ1-1; D call uncertain. Trimming shortened V by 10 bases and J by 8 bases, and 14 bases separated the two germline ends. The CDR3 extends over 11 amino acids. CDR1 is SNHLY and CDR2 is FYNNEI in the germline V gene. The CDR3 region is CATSTRLEAFF. The DNA of the CDR3 is TGTGCCACCTCGACACGATTAGAAGCTTTCTTT.

V gene TRBV9 combines with J gene TRBJ1-1; unclear D gene. CDR1 SGDLS and CDR2 YYNGEE come from the germline V gene. CDR3 length: 12 amino acids. Trimming shortened V by 6 bases and J by 5 bases, and 11 bases separated the two germline ends. The CDR3 here is CASTLRETEAFF. The CDR3 DNA follows: TGTGCCAGCACCCTACGAGAGACTGAAGCTTTCTTT.

The V and J genes are TRBV7-9 and TRBJ2-5; D unclear. Trimming stripped 1 base from V and 7 bases from J, with 7 bases between. The CDR3 runs 12 residues. The germline CDR1 and CDR2 sequences are SEHNR and FQNEAQ (reference sequence). The CDR3 DNA reads TGTGCCAGCAGCTTAGAATCGGTGACCCAGTACTTC. Protein sequence: CASSLESVTQYF.

This chain joins TRBV19 and TRBJ1-1; perhaps TRBD1 as D (5 bases). The V and J ends lost 9 bases and 0 bases respectively, with 14 bases between them. This CDR3 has 14 residues. Germline V lookup: CDR1 LNHDA, CDR2 SQIVND (reference sequence). CDR3 nucleotides: TGTGCCAGCCGGACAAGCCTTATGAACACTGAAGCTTTCTTT. Translation gives CASRTSLMNTEAFF.

The chain carries TRBV7-8 and TRBJ2-3, with 7 bases fitting TRBD1. CDR3 length: 17 residues. CDR1 is SGHVS and CDR2 is FQNEAQ in the germline V gene. V trimming: 5 bases; J trimming: 6 bases; junction bases outside the gene matches: 17. CDR3 DNA: TGTGCCAGCAGCCCCAGGACAGGCGCAAGGGGCGCGGATACGCAGTATTTT. Protein product: CASSPRTGARGADTQYF.